This T cell receptor beta chain was obtained from a study of cytomegalovirus exposure and HLA in healthy donors. The CDR3 is 15 residues long. V was cut by 1 base and J by 4 bases, with 12 bases left in between. CDR1 and CDR2 (germline): SGDLS, YYNGEE. The protocol was immunoSEQ multiplex PCR, while the TCRdb copy is restricted to in-frame clones and leaves out a portion. The sample lists 180,000 or so clones; around nine tenths were seen once. This rearrangement joins TRBV9 to TRBJ1-3, with a weak D call TRBD1 (5 bases). The sequence derives from a man in his late teens or twenties in good health and CMV-seropositive. Sequencing input: PBMCs. The CDR3 protein is CASSVFGAGGNTIYF. The DNA for the CDR3 is TGTGCCAGCAGCGTATTTGGGGCAGGCGGAAACACCATATATTTT.